What follows are 19 T cell receptor beta chains derived from one specimen sequenced in a study of T cells after yellow fever vaccination. TCRdb redid the calling of the 5' RACE reads with MiXCR, one entry per CDR3 protein. The sample has fewer than 450,000 distinct CDR3 sequences; roughly 10% are singletons. The sample was PBMCs, taken on the day of the first yellow fever vaccination. The receptors stem from a young man who received the YFV17D yellow fever vaccine.

This clonotype was counted only a few times. This chain links TRBV21-1 with TRBJ2-2; TRBD1 was called by the table and not checked on the DNA. TRBV21-1 is listed as a pseudogene. The length of the CDR3 is 18 residues. This CDR3 is CASSKSVKDSLNTGELFF. The CDR3 DNA reads TGTGCCAGCAGCAAAAGCGTAAAGGACAGCCTGAACACCGGGGAGCTGTTTTTT.

The V call is TRBV7-2, the J call TRBJ2-5, with D perhaps matching TRBD2 (5 bases). This CDR3 region has 13 residues. Trimming shortened V by 5 bases and J by 2 bases, and 9 bases separated the two germline ends. Germline values: CDR1 SGHTA, CDR2 FQGNSA. CDR3 in DNA: TGTGCCAGCAGCATTAGAGGGCAAGAGACCCAGTACTTC. This encodes CASSIRGQETQYF.

V and J are TRBV7-6 and TRBJ2-1; 8 bases match TRBD2. V dropped 0 bases and J dropped 9; count of bases not matched to a gene: 7. CDR1 SGHVS and CDR2 FNYEAQ come from the germline V gene. CDR3 size: 15 residues. CDR3 in DNA: TGTGCCAGCAGCTTAGCAGCAAGCGGGGGTAGTGAGCAGTTCTTC. Translating gives CASSLAASGGSEQFF.

CDR3 in DNA: TGTGCCAGCAGTTACAAGGGACTGGCGAGCACAGATACGCAGTATTTT. It codes for CASSYKGLASTDTQYF. The V and J genes are TRBV6-5 and TRBJ2-3, with D possibly matching TRBD2 (6 bases). The CDR3 extends over 16 amino acids. The V gene lost 2 bases and the J gene lost 0 bases, with 12 bases spanning the gap. The germline V gene has CDR1 MNHEY and CDR2 SVGAGI.

This clonotype was counted between two and nine times. At one of its ends the junction is not consistent with the germline gene, which may arise from a read error. The chain couples TRBV7-7 to TRBJ2-5; 10 bases align to TRBD1. This CDR3 region has 16 residues. CDR1 and CDR2 (germline): SSHAT, FNYEAQ (reference sequence). The CDR3 reads CASSLGQGYDGETQYF. The CDR3 nucleotides read TGTGCTAGCAGCTTGGGACAGGGGTATGATGGGGAGACCCAGTACTTC.

This clonotype was seen a few times. The junction departs from the called germline gene at one end, perhaps through a read error. The rearrangement joins TRBV18 to TRBJ2-2; TRBD1 or TRBD2 may be the D gene (6 bases each). Per germline, CDR1 KGHSH and CDR2 LQKENI. The length of the CDR3 is 13 residues. CDR3 sequence reads: CASSPSGGWDLFF. In nucleotides, the CDR3 is TGTGCCAGCTCACCATCCGGGGGCTGGGACCTGTTTTTT.

The chain combines TRBV7-9 with TRBJ1-4; D possibly corresponds to TRBD1 (5 bases). This CDR3 region has 15 residues. Germline V gene lookup returns CDR1 SEHNR and CDR2 FQNEAQ (reference sequence). The germline V and J ends were trimmed by 6 bases and 8 bases, with 19 bases remaining between them. In nucleotides, the CDR3 is TGTGCCAGCAGGGGCGACCGGGACGGACGAGAAAAACTGTTTTTT. It codes for CASRGDRDGREKLFF.

This clonotype came up a few times. The chain is built from TRBV7-2 and TRBJ2-2; 9 bases are shared with TRBD1. The CDR3 runs to 16 residues. V gave up 5 bases and J gave up 8 bases; unmatched junction bases: 12. Germline V lookup: CDR1 SGHTA, CDR2 FQGNSA. CDR3 sequence: CASSRAGTGFRGELFF. DNA for the CDR3: TGTGCCAGCAGCCGTGCCGGGACAGGGTTCAGGGGGGAGCTGTTTTTT.

The genes are TRBV5-4 and TRBJ2-7; TRBD1 aligns across 7 bases. The V segment lost 0 bases and the J segment 2 bases; nucleotides outside the gene matches: 2. CDR1 is SGHNT, CDR2 YYREEE, per germline (reference sequence). The CDR3 length is 14 residues. In nucleotides, the CDR3 is TGTGCCAGCAGCTTGGATCAGGGGGCCTACGAGCAGTACTTC. This codes for CASSLDQGAYEQYF.

This clonotype was counted only a few times. The rearrangement links TRBV18 to TRBJ2-1; D unresolved. Looked up from germline, CDR1 is KGHSH and CDR2 is LQKENI. This CDR3 is built from 15 residues. The V and J ends lost 2 bases and 0 bases respectively, with 8 bases between them. CDR3 loop: CASSPLGSSYNEQFF. Here the CDR3 DNA reads TGTGCCAGCTCACCATTGGGCAGCTCCTACAATGAGCAGTTCTTC. Combining the CDR3 with reference TRBV18 and TRBJ2-1 gives the whole variable domain NAGVMQNPRHLVRRRGQEARLRCSPMKGHSHVYWYRQLPEEGLKFMVYLQKENIIDESGMPKERFSAEFPKEGPSILRIQQVVRGDSAAYFCASSPLGSSYNEQFFGPGTRLTVL.

This chain joins TRBV29-1 and TRBJ2-7; 11 bases are a match to TRBD2. CDR1 is SQVTM and CDR2 is ANQGSEA in the germline V gene. V lost 7 bases to trimming and J lost 7 bases; unmatched junction nucleotides: 6. The CDR3 totals 12 residues. This CDR3 is CSAIAGGEEQYF. The CDR3, as DNA: TGCAGCGCCATAGCGGGGGGGGAGGAGCAGTACTTC.

This clonotype has ten or more counts. The chain is built from TRBV12-3 or TRBV12-4 and TRBJ1-2; D gene uncertain. Trimming pared 3 bases from V and 4 bases from J, leaving 6 bases between. CDR3 size: 12 residues. The CDR3 nucleotides read TGTGCCAGCAGTTTGGAAGGCTATGGCTACACCTTC. Translated, it gives CASSLEGYGYTF.

This clonotype was found once. J is TRBJ2-1 and V is TRBV18; 9 bases align to TRBD2. V trimming: 2 bases; J trimming: 7 bases; junction bases outside the gene matches: 9. CDR3 length: 16 residues. Looked up from germline, CDR1 is KGHSH and CDR2 is LQKENI. The CDR3 sequence: CASSPGASGTGNEQFF. CDR3 nucleotides: TGTGCCAGCTCACCAGGGGCTAGCGGGACGGGGAATGAGCAGTTCTTC.

The chain couples TRBV29-1 to TRBJ1-5; D might be TRBD1 (5 bases). CDR1 and CDR2 (germline): SQVTM, ANQGSEA. The CDR3 sequence is 13 residues long. Trimming shortened V by 4 bases and J by 4 bases, and 11 bases separated the two germline ends. The CDR3: CSVGDSLNQPQHF. CDR3 coding DNA: TGCAGCGTTGGAGACAGCCTTAATCAGCCCCAGCATTTT. The entire variable domain, with the rest obtained from reference TRBV29-1 and TRBJ1-5, is as follows: SAVISQKPSRDICQRGTSLTIQCQVDSQVTMMFWYRQQPGQSLTLIATANQGSEATYESGFVIDKFPISRPNLTFSTLTVSNMSPEDSSIYLCSVGDSLNQPQHFGDGTRLSIL.

This rearrangement joins TRBV7-9 to TRBJ2-7; D is undetermined. CDR3 length: 13 residues. The germline gives CDR1 SEHNR, CDR2 FQNEAQ (reference sequence). V dropped 2 bases and J dropped 5 bases, with 10 bases sitting between them. The CDR3 sequence: CASSLQELNEQYF. CDR3 bases: TGTGCCAGCAGCTTACAGGAATTGAACGAGCAGTACTTC.

This clonotype was seen a few times. The V call is TRBV5-1, the J call TRBJ1-5; D remains unclear. The V and J ends lost 0 bases and 2 bases respectively, with 9 bases between them. Germline values: CDR1 SGHRS, CDR2 YFSETQ. The CDR3 contains 15 residues. CDR3 bases: TGCGCCAGCAGCTTGGAGTGGGGAGGCAATCAGCCCCAGCATTTT. It specifies CASSLEWGGNQPQHF.

This clonotype occurred a few times. The chain carries TRBV3-1 and TRBJ1-1; D is ambiguous. V gave up 4 bases and J gave up 5 bases, with 17 bases separating them. The CDR3 loop spans 15 amino acids. From germline, CDR1 is LGHDT and CDR2 YNNKEL (reference sequence). CDR3 region: CASSLGLPGRTEAFF. The CDR3, as DNA: TGTGCCAGCAGCCTAGGCTTGCCGGGGAGAACTGAAGCTTTCTTT.

This chain links TRBV4-1 with TRBJ2-3; 9 nucleotides align to TRBD1. The CDR3 is 17 amino acids. V trimming: 1 base; J trimming: 2 bases; junction bases outside the gene matches: 7. Germline V gene sequence: CDR1 MGHRA, CDR2 YSYEKL. In DNA, the CDR3 is TGCGCCAGCAGCCAAGCAGGCCGGACAGGGGACACAGATACGCAGTATTTT. Encoded protein: CASSQAGRTGDTDTQYF.

The chain links TRBV4-1 to TRBJ1-2; D gene uncertain. Germline V gene sequence: CDR1 MGHRA, CDR2 YSYEKL. The CDR3 is 16 amino acids. Trimming left V 1 base short and J 2 bases short, with 14 bases between. CDR3 region: CASSQGNAERNYGYTF. CDR3 nucleotides: TGCGCCAGCAGCCAAGGAAATGCTGAGCGGAACTATGGCTACACCTTC.